This T cell receptor beta chain comes out of a study of blood T cell repertoires in COVID-19. Study overall: Samples representing acute and convalescent COVID-19 were sourced from the United States, Italy and Spain. The analysed material was cDNA or gDNA that came from T cells, B-cell-depleted T cells, or PBMCs.

This clone has only a few counts. The V and J ends lost 2 bases and 7 bases respectively, with 8 bases between them. The CDR3 extends over 12 amino acids. CDR1 is LGHNA and CDR2 is YSLEER in the germline V gene. Per the study methods: From reference gene primer amplification, estimates of nucleated cell counts were derived. TCRdb's table, derived via immunoSEQ multiplex PCR, lists solely in-frame clones and lacks some. D and trimming come from the DNA, and the V and J calls and clone size come from that table. The profile shows 270,000 or so clones, roughly 88% of them singletons. This TCR was sampled from a young woman with active or convalescent COVID-19. The rearrangement joins TRBV4-3 to TRBJ1-1; D ambiguous. Sequencing was performed on peripheral blood. CDR3 residues: CASSQRRSEAFF. Here the CDR3 DNA reads TGCGCCAGCAGCCAAAGGAGAAGTGAAGCTTTCTTT.